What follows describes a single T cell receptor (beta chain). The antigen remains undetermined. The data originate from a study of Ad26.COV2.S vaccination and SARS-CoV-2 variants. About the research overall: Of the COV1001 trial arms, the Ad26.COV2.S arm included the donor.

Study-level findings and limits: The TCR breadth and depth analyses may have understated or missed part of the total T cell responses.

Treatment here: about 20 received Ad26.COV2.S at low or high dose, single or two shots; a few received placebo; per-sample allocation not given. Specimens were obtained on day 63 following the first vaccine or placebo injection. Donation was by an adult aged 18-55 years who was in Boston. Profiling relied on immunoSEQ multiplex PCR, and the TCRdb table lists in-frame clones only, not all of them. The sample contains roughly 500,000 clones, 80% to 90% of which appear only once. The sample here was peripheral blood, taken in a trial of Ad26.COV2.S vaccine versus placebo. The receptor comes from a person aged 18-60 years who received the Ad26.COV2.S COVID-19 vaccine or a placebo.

The DNA of the CDR3 is TGTGCCAGCAGCTTAGAGGGACATCCAGGGGAAAAACTGTTTTTT. This codes for CASSLEGHPGEKLFF. The chain couples TRBV11-3 to TRBJ1-4, with TRBD1 as a possible D gene (6 bases). The CDR3 covers 15 residues. V lost 0 bases and J lost 8, with 13 bases in between. Germline V gene data show CDR1 as SGHNT and CDR2 as YENEEA.